This TCR beta chain was sequenced for a study of cytomegalovirus exposure and HLA in healthy donors. A multiplex PCR was run with 60 Vbeta primers and 13 Jbeta primers. Clones were sequenced by immunoSEQ multiplex PCR, and TCRdb holds only the in-frame ones, with some missing. The sample carries more than 40,000 clones, over 70% recorded once. Germline CDR1 SGHVS, CDR2 FNYEAQ. This CDR3 has 13 amino acids. V dropped 2 bases and J dropped 4 bases, with 7 bases sitting between them. This TCR derives from a man aged 45-65 years in good health and CMV-seronegative. The gene calls are TRBV7-6 and TRBJ2-3; D uncertain. Sequenced: PBMCs. The CDR3 protein is CASSLLFSDTQYF. CDR3 in DNA: TGTGCCAGCAGCTTACTTTTTTCAGATACGCAGTATTTT.